These 32 T cell receptor beta chains originate from one sample sequenced in a study of OX40 agonist ivuxolimab in advanced cancers. Library generation was performed with the immunoSEQ multiplex PCR assay. Here the immuneACCESS table is served through TCRdb, limited to in-frame sequences with V and J called. Missing clones are a known gap in these copies; in checked studies unresolved V genes cover under half, and the rest lacks a known reason. The sample table holds tens of thousands of clones, of which roughly 92% were seen once. Over 0.55% of the sample comes from the top ten. This specimen was CD4+ or CD8+ T cells sorted from blood, taken in a trial of the OX40 agonist ivuxolimab. The receptors here all came from an adult with an advanced solid tumor such as melanoma, head and neck, liver or kidney cancer.

CDR3 coding DNA: TGTGCCAGTACCGATCCAGGGAGAGCGGAAGACACCATATATTTT. It specifies CASTDPGRAEDTIYF. The chain has TRBV19 and TRBJ1-3; D perhaps matches TRBD1 (5 bases). Trimming removed 7 bases at V and 8 bases at J, with 21 bases between. The CDR3 totals 15 residues. Germline loops: CDR1 LNHDA, CDR2 SQIVND (reference sequence).

The CDR3 region is CASSPRKDEQYF. CDR3 DNA: TGTGCCAGCTCACCACGGAAGGACGAGCAGTACTTC. The genes are TRBV18 and TRBJ2-7; D is undetermined. From germline, CDR1 is KGHSH and CDR2 LQKENI. The CDR3 extends over 12 amino acids. V was cut by 1 base and J by 5 bases, with 6 bases left in between.

The gene calls are TRBV6-5 and TRBJ1-5; a weak D match, TRBD1 (6 bases). The CDR3 extends over 13 amino acids. From germline, CDR1 is MNHEY and CDR2 SVGAGI. V shed 8 bases and J shed 7 bases, with 15 bases lying between them. The DNA of the CDR3 is TGTGCCAGCGGCCCTGGCAGGGGACAGCCCCAGCATTTT. Translated: CASGPGRGQPQHF.

This sequence joins TRBV4-2 and TRBJ2-1, with D possibly matching TRBD2 (7 bases). Trimming removed 3 bases from V and 5 bases from J, with 11 bases in between. The germline V gene has CDR1 LGHNA and CDR2 YNFKEQ. This CDR3 region has 14 residues. The CDR3 coding sequence is TGTGCCAGCAGCCAGTCCGGGGGGCACAATGAGCAGTTCTTC. The encoded protein is CASSQSGGHNEQFF.

As DNA, the CDR3 is TGTGCCAGCAGCCCTAATACCTACGAGCAGTACTTC. This gives the protein CASSPNTYEQYF. The rearrangement uses TRBV7-2 and TRBJ2-7; D remains unclear. The CDR3 is 12 residues long. Trimming took 5 bases from V and 2 from J, leaving 7 bases between them. CDR1 and CDR2 (germline): SGHTA, FQGNSA.

The chain has TRBV11-2 and TRBJ2-2; D is unresolved. The CDR3 loop spans 14 amino acids. With 4 bases removed from V and 4 bases from J, the gap between germline ends came to 10 bases. From germline, CDR1 is SGHAT and CDR2 FQNNGV. The CDR3 loop is CASSSAAGTGELFF. The DNA of the CDR3 is TGTGCCAGCAGCTCCGCCGCAGGCACCGGGGAGCTGTTTTTT.

The chain joins TRBV6-6 to TRBJ1-5, with 11 positions matching TRBD1. Per the germline V gene, CDR1 is MNHNY and CDR2 is SVGAGI (reference sequence). The ends lost 0 bases at V and 7 bases at J; junction bases unmatched: 5. There are 16 residues in the CDR3. Written as DNA, the CDR3 is TGTGCCAGCAGTTACTCGAGGACAGGGGGCTGGCAGCCCCAGCATTTT. The encoded protein is CASSYSRTGGWQPQHF.

This clone appeared a few times. This chain links TRBV19 with TRBJ1-2; TRBD1 aligns across 9 bases. The germline V gene has CDR1 LNHDA and CDR2 SQIVND (reference sequence). This CDR3 has 16 residues. The trim removed 5 bases at V and 4 bases at J, leaving 11 bases unmatched. The CDR3 spells CASSDPGQGITYGYTF. CDR3 bases: TGTGCCAGTAGTGATCCGGGACAGGGAATCACCTATGGCTACACCTTC.

The rearrangement uses TRBV30 and TRBJ1-5; the D is unclear. CDR3 size: 13 residues. The germline V gene has CDR1 GTSNPN and CDR2 SVGIG (reference sequence). V lost 2 bases and J 9 bases, leaving 14 bases between the germline ends. The CDR3 DNA sequence: TGTGCCTGGAGTTTAGGCAGGCCATGGCCCCAGCATTTT. It translates to CAWSLGRPWPQHF. Looking up the rest from reference TRBV30 and TRBJ1-5 gives the full variable domain: SQTIHQWPATLVQPVGSPLSLECTVEGTSNPNLYWYRQAAGRGLQLLFYSVGIGQISSEVPQNLSASRPQDRQFILSSKKLLLSDSGFYLCAWSLGRPWPQHFGDGTRLSIL.

The chain employs TRBV27 and TRBJ2-3, with 7 positions matching TRBD2. This CDR3 region has 16 residues. Germline CDR1 and CDR2: MNHEY and SMNVEV (reference sequence). V shed 5 bases, J shed 2 bases, and the junction held 10 bases outside the gene matches. The chain's CDR3 is CASSALGSGDTDTQYF. The CDR3, as DNA: TGTGCCAGCAGTGCCCTGGGGAGCGGGGACACAGATACGCAGTATTTT.

The rearrangement uses TRBV7-8 and TRBJ1-1; 8 bases match TRBD1. Trimming at V came to 4 bases and at J to 1 base, leaving 5 bases not matched to a gene. Looked up from germline, CDR1 is SGHVS and CDR2 is FQNEAQ. The CDR3 contains 15 residues. CDR3: CASSSETGANTEAFF. The CDR3 coding sequence is TGTGCCAGCAGCTCTGAGACAGGGGCGAACACTGAAGCTTTCTTT.

This clone was recorded only once. The gene calls are TRBV7-8 and TRBJ2-2; 11 bases line up with TRBD2. Per the germline V gene, CDR1 is SGHVS and CDR2 is FQNEAQ. This CDR3 region has 20 residues. With V trimmed by 6 bases and J by 1 base, 16 bases remained unmatched. This CDR3 reads CASSFPLGSGRARNTGELFF. In DNA, the CDR3 is TGTGCCAGCAGTTTTCCTCTAGGTAGCGGGAGGGCCAGGAACACCGGGGAGCTGTTTTTT.

The rearrangement links TRBV14 to TRBJ1-3; D uncertain. CDR1 and CDR2 (germline): SGHDN, FVKESK. This CDR3 is 16 amino acids long. V was clipped by 3 bases and J by 0 bases, with 12 bases between them. For the CDR3, the DNA is TGTGCCAGCAGCCACCGTGGACGGAACTCTGGAAACACCATATATTTT. Encoded protein: CASSHRGRNSGNTIYF.

The chain couples TRBV10-3 to TRBJ1-1, with D uncertain. The CDR3 is 15 residues long. V was shortened by 7 bases and J by 0 bases, with 15 bases between the two germline ends. In germline, CDR1 is ENHRY, CDR2 SYGVKD. CDR3 in DNA: TGTGCCATCAAGAAGGACGGCACCATGAACACTGAAGCTTTCTTT. Residues: CAIKKDGTMNTEAFF.

This clone is a singleton in its sample. This chain links TRBV6-5 with TRBJ1-3, with D uncertain. The V gene lost 0 bases and the J gene lost 4 bases, with 10 bases spanning the gap. Germline lookup yields CDR1 MNHEY and CDR2 SVGAGI. The CDR3 covers 15 residues. The CDR3 nucleotides are TGTGCCAGCAGTTACTCGAGAGGATTGGGAAACACCATATATTTT. Translated, it gives CASSYSRGLGNTIYF.

The table lists this clone with a few counts. This chain connects TRBV30 to TRBJ2-3; a weak D match, TRBD2 (5 bases). V shed 0 bases and J shed 13 bases, with 8 bases lying between them. The CDR3 runs to 10 residues. Germline V gene data show CDR1 as GTSNPN and CDR2 as SVGIG (reference sequence). The CDR3 sequence is CAWSVLEKYF. The DNA for the CDR3 is TGTGCCTGGAGTGTACTAGAGAAGTATTTT.

The J gene is TRBJ2-5, the V gene TRBV6-5; weak D call: TRBD2 (7 bases). The CDR3 contains 13 residues. Trimming took off 4 bases at V and 4 bases at J, with 10 bases between the two ends. The germline gives CDR1 MNHEY, CDR2 SVGAGI. The CDR3 is CASSWGGAETQYF. CDR3 in DNA: TGTGCCAGCAGTTGGGGGGGGGCAGAGACCCAGTACTTC.

V and J are TRBV10-1 and TRBJ1-1; D remains unclear. Germline V gene lookup returns CDR1 WNHNN and CDR2 SYGVQD (reference sequence). Trimming took 4 bases from V and 0 from J, leaving 6 bases between them. This CDR3 has 13 amino acids. CDR3: CASSVKMNTEAFF. The CDR3 bases are TGCGCCAGCAGTGTTAAGATGAACACTGAAGCTTTCTTT.

This clone was picked up a small number of times. CDR3 loop: CASSPLANTGRADTQYF. In DNA, the CDR3 is TGTGCCAGCTCACCACTAGCGAATACAGGGCGCGCAGATACGCAGTATTTT. This rearrangement joins TRBV18 to TRBJ2-3; perhaps TRBD1 as D (6 bases). Looked up from germline, CDR1 is KGHSH and CDR2 is LQKENI. V shed 1 base and J shed 4 bases, with 18 bases lying between them. This CDR3 spans 17 amino acids.

The chain employs TRBV18 and TRBJ2-7; no definite D call. Trimming left V 0 bases short and J 1 base short, with 13 bases between. The germline V gene has CDR1 KGHSH and CDR2 LQKENI. The CDR3 runs 16 residues. CDR3 residues: CASSPPSALTSYEQYF. Here the CDR3 DNA reads TGTGCCAGCTCACCACCGTCGGCCCTAACTTCCTACGAGCAGTACTTC.

The sample holds one count of this clone. The rearrangement uses TRBV2 and TRBJ2-5, with 10 nucleotides matching TRBD1. The J call may not be correct, given that the DNA end is closer to TRBJ2-7. The CDR3 is made up of 15 amino acids. From germline, CDR1 is SNHLY and CDR2 FYNNEI. This CDR3 reads CASSVGQGTSYEQYF. Here the CDR3 DNA reads TGTGCCAGCAGTGTGGGACAGGGGACCTCCTACGAGCAGTACTTC.

The rearrangement joins TRBV7-9 to TRBJ2-3; 12 bases agree with TRBD2. After removal of 3 bases from V and 4 bases from J, the junction contained 8 bases not matched to a gene. The CDR3 has 17 residues. Germline V gene data show CDR1 as SEHNR and CDR2 as FQNEAQ (reference sequence). The CDR3 is CASSLGLAGGVADTQYF. The CDR3 region has the DNA TGTGCCAGCAGCTTGGGTCTAGCGGGAGGGGTCGCAGATACGCAGTATTTT. Complete variable domain (other parts from reference TRBV7-9 and TRBJ2-3): DTGVSQNPRHKITKRGQNVTFRCDPISEHNRLYWYRQTLGQGPEFLTYFQNEAQLEKSRLLSDRFSAERPKGSFSTLEIQRTEQGDSAMYLCASSLGLAGGVADTQYFGPGTRLTVL.

This chain uses TRBV4-2 with TRBJ2-2; tentative D call: TRBD2 (5 bases). V gave up 0 bases and J gave up 5 bases, with 7 bases separating them. The CDR3 is 14 amino acids. Per germline, CDR1 LGHNA and CDR2 YNFKEQ. The CDR3 DNA reads as TGTGCCAGCAGCCAAGATCGGGAAACCGGGGAGCTGTTTTTT. Translating gives CASSQDRETGELFF.

The chain combines TRBV10-1 with TRBJ2-1, with 10 bases that match TRBD1. CDR1 is WNHNN and CDR2 is SYGVQD in the germline V gene (reference sequence). The CDR3 length is 13 residues. V was clipped by 6 bases and J by 7 bases; unmatched bases: 3. The CDR3 loop is CASSWTGGNEQFF. DNA for the CDR3: TGCGCCAGCAGCTGGACAGGGGGTAATGAGCAGTTCTTC.

The chain couples TRBV23-1 to TRBJ2-6; D gene uncertain. TRBV23-1 is designated an ORF whose function remains uncertain. Trimming pared 4 bases from V and 3 bases from J, leaving 4 bases between. This CDR3 contains 13 residues. CDR3 nucleotides: TGCGCCAGCAGTCCCAGTGGGGCCAACGTCCTGACTTTC. It yields the protein CASSPSGANVLTF.

This clone was observed a single time. The chain links TRBV18 to TRBJ1-1, with unresolved D. V gave up 8 bases and J gave up 2 bases, with 12 bases separating them. CDR1 KGHSH and CDR2 LQKENI come from the germline V gene. The CDR3 is 13 amino acids. CDR3 nucleotides: TGTGCCAGCGCCCCTAACCGAAACACTGAAGCTTTCTTT. It translates to CASAPNRNTEAFF.

The J gene is TRBJ1-1, the V gene TRBV6-6, with D perhaps matching TRBD1 (5 bases). V gave up 6 bases and J gave up 4 bases, with 12 bases separating them. CDR3 length: 13 amino acids. Germline lookup yields CDR1 MNHNY and CDR2 SVGAGI (reference sequence). The CDR3 DNA reads TGTGCCAGCAGCCGGACATGGAGCACTGAAGCTTTCTTT. It codes for CASSRTWSTEAFF.

V gene TRBV2 combines with J gene TRBJ2-1; 9 nucleotides align to TRBD2. The ends lost 6 bases at V and 0 bases at J; junction bases unmatched: 3. This CDR3 has 15 amino acids. In germline, CDR1 is SNHLY, CDR2 FYNNEI. For the CDR3, the DNA is TGTGCCAGCAGGACTAGCGGAAGCTCCTACAATGAGCAGTTCTTC. Its protein is CASRTSGSSYNEQFF. Complete variable domain (other parts from reference TRBV2 and TRBJ2-1): EPEVTQTPSHQVTQMGQEVILRCVPISNHLYFYWYRQILGQKVEFLVSFYNNEISEKSEIFDDQFSVERPDGSNFTLKIRSTKLEDSAMYFCASRTSGSSYNEQFFGPGTRLTVL.

The J gene is TRBJ1-5, the V gene TRBV2; D is uncertain. Trimming removed 2 bases at V and 4 bases at J, with 6 bases between. Germline V gene sequence: CDR1 SNHLY, CDR2 FYNNEI. This CDR3 spans 13 amino acids. CDR3 in DNA: TGTGCCAGCAGTGAACAAGGGAATCAGCCCCAGCATTTT. It translates to CASSEQGNQPQHF.

The rearrangement joins TRBV10-3 to TRBJ1-1, with D possibly TRBD1 on 6 matching bases. The length of the CDR3 is 14 residues. CDR1 ENHRY and CDR2 SYGVKD come from the germline V gene. V lost 3 bases to trimming and J lost 5 bases, with 13 bases between them. The DNA for the CDR3 is TGTGCCATCAGTGACGGGGGGGCTGAGACTGAAGCTTTCTTT. Translating it yields CAISDGGAETEAFF.

The V and J genes are TRBV30 and TRBJ1-2; D uncertain. Trimming shortened V by 5 bases and J by 3 bases, and 13 bases separated the two germline ends. The CDR3 is 13 amino acids. CDR1 is GTSNPN and CDR2 is SVGIG in the germline V gene (reference sequence). The CDR3 DNA reads TGTGCCTGGCTGGGTTGGACGGACTATGGCTACACCTTC. This codes for CAWLGWTDYGYTF.

The chain uses TRBV10-2 and TRBJ2-1; 11 positions agree with TRBD2. CDR1 is WSHSY and CDR2 is SAAADI in the germline V gene. The trim removed 4 bases at V and 8 bases at J, leaving 7 bases unmatched. CDR3 length: 15 residues. CDR3: CASSGSGGAVYEQFF. The CDR3 DNA sequence: TGCGCCAGCAGTGGTAGCGGGGGGGCCGTATATGAGCAGTTCTTC.